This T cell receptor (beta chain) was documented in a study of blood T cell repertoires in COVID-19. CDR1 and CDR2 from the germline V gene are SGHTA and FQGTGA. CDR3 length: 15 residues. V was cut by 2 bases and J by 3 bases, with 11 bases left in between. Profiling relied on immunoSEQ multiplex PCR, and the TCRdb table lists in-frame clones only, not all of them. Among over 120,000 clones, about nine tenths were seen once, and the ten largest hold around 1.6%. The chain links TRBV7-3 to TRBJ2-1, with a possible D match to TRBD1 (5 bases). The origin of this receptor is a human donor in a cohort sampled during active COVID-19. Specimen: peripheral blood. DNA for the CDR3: TGTGCCAGCAGCTTATACACAGGCAACTACAATGAGCAGTTCTTC. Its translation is CASSLYTGNYNEQFF.